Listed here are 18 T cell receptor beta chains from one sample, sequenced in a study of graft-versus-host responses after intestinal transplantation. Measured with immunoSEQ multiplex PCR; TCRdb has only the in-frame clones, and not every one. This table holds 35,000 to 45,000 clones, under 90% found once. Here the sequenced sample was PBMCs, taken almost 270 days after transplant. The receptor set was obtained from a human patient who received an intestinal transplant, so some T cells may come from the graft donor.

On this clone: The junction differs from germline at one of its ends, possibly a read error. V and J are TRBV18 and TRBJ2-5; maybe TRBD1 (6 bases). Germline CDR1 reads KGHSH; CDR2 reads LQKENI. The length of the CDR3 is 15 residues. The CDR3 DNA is TGTGCCAGCTCACCACCGACAGGTGGGCAAGGGACCCAGTACTTC. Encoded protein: CASSPPTGGQGTQYF.

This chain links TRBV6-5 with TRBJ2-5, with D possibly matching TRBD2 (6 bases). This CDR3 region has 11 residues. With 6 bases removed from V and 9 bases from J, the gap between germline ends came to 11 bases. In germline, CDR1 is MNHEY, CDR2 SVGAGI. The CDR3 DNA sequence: TGTGCCAGCAGGGCAACGGGGGCCCAGTACTTC. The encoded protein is CASRATGAQYF.

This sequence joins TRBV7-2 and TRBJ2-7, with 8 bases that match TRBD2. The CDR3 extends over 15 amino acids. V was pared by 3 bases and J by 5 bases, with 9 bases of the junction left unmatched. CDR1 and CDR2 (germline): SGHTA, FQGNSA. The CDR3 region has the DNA TGTGCCAGCAGCTTCCGGGGGGGGCCCCCCCACGAGCAGTACTTC. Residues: CASSFRGGPPHEQYF.

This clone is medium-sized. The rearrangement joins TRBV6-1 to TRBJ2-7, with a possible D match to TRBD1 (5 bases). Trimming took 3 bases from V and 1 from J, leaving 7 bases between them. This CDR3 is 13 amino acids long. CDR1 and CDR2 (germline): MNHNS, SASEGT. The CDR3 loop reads CASSDDSSYEQYF. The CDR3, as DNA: TGTGCCAGCAGTGACGACAGTTCCTACGAGCAGTACTTC.

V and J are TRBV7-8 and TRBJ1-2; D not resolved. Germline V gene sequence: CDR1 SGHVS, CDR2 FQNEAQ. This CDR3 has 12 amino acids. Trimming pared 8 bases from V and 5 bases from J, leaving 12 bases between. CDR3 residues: CASQPPGYGYTF. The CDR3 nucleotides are TGTGCCAGCCAGCCCCCCGGATATGGCTACACCTTC. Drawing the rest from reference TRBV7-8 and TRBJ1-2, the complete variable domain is GAGVSQSPRYKVAKRGQDVALRCDPISGHVSLFWYQQALGQGPEFLTYFQNEAQLDKSGLPSDRFFAERPEGSVSTLKIQRTQQEDSAVYLCASQPPGYGYTFGSGTRLTVV.

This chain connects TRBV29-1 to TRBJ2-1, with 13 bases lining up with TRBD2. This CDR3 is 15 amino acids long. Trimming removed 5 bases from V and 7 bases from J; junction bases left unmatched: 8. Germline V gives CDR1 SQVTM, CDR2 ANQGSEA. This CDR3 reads CSVRTSGGRGNEQFF. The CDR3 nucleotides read TGCAGCGTTCGGACTAGCGGGGGCCGGGGTAATGAGCAGTTCTTC.

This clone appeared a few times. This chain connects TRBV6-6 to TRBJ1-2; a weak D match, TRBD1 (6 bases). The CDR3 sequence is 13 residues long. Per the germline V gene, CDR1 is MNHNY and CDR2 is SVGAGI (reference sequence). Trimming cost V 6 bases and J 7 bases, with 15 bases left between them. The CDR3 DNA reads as TGTGCCAGCAGGCCCACAGGGTATTCTGGCTACACCTTC. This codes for CASRPTGYSGYTF.

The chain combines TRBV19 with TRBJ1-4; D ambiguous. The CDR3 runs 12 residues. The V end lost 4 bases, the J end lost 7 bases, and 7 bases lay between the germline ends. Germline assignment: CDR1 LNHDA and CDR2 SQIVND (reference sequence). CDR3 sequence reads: CASSNGPEKLFF. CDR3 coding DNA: TGTGCCAGTAGTAACGGACCTGAAAAACTGTTTTTT. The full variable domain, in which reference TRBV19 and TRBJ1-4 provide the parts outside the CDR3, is DGGITQSPKYLFRKEGQNVTLSCEQNLNHDAMYWYRQDPGQGLRLIYYSQIVNDFQKGDIAEGYSVSREKKESFPLTVTSAQKNPTAFYLCASSNGPEKLFFGSGTQLSVL.

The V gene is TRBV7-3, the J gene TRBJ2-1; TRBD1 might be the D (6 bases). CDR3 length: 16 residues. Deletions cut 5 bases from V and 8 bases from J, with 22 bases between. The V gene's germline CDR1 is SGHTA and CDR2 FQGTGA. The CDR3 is CASSEYRDPLLYEQFF. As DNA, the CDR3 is TGTGCCAGCAGCGAATACAGGGACCCCCTACTCTATGAGCAGTTCTTC.

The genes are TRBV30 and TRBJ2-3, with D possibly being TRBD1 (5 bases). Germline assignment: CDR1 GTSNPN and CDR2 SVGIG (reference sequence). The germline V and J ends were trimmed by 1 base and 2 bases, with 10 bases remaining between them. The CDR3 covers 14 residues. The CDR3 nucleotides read TGTGCCTGGAGTGGGGGCTTGCTCACAGATACGCAGTATTTT. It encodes CAWSGGLLTDTQYF. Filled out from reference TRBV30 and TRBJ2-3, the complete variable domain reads SQTIHQWPATLVQPVGSPLSLECTVEGTSNPNLYWYRQAAGRGLQLLFYSVGIGQISSEVPQNLSASRPQDRQFILSSKKLLLSDSGFYLCAWSGGLLTDTQYFGPGTRLTVL.

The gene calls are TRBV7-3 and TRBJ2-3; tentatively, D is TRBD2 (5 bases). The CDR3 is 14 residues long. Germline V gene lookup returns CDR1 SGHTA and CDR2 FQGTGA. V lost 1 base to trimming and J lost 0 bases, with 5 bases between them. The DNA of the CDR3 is TGTGCCAGCAGCTTAAGCGGGAGCACAGATACGCAGTATTTT. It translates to CASSLSGSTDTQYF.

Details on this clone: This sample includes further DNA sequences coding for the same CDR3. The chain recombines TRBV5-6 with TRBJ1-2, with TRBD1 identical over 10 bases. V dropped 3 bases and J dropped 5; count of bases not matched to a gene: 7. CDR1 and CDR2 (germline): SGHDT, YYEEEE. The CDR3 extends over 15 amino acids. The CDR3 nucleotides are TGTGCCAGCAGCTCGACCGGGACAGGGGAGTATGGCTACACCTTC. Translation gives CASSSTGTGEYGYTF.

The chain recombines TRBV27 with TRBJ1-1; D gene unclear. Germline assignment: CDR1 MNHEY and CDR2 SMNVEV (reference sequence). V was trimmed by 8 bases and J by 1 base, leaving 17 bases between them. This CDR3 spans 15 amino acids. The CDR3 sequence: CASVGWEFGNTEAFF. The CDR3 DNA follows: TGTGCCAGCGTGGGATGGGAGTTCGGGAACACTGAAGCTTTCTTT.

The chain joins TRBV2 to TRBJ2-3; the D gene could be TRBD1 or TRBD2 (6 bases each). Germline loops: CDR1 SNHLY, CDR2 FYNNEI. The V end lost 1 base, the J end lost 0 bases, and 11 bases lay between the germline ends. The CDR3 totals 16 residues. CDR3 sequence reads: CASSEGGAASTDTQYF. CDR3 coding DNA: TGTGCCAGCAGTGAAGGGGGGGCGGCTAGCACAGATACGCAGTATTTT.

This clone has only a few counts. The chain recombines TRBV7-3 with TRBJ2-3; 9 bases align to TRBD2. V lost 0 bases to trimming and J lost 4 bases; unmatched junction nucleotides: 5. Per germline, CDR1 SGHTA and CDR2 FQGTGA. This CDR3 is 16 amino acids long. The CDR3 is CASSLTSGGNSDTQYF. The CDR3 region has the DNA TGTGCCAGCAGCTTAACGAGCGGGGGGAACTCAGATACGCAGTATTTT.

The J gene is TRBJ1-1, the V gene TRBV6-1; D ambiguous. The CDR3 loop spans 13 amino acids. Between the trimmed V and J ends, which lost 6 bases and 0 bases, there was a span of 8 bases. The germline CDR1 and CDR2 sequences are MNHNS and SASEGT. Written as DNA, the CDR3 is TGTGCCAGCAGGACGGTCCTGAACACTGAAGCTTTCTTT. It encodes CASRTVLNTEAFF.

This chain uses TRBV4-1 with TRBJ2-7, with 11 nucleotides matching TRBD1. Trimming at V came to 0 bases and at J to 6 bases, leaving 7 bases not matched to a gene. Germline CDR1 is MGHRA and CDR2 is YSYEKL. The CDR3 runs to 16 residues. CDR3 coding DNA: TGCGCCAGCAGCCAAGACGTAGGACAGGGGGCGTCCGAGCAGTACTTC. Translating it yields CASSQDVGQGASEQYF.

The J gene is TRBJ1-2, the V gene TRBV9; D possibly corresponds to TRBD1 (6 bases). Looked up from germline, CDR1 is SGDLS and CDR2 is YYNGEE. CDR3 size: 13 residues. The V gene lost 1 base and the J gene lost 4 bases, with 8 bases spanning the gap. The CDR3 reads CASSVTGIYGYTF. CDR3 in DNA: TGTGCCAGCAGCGTAACAGGGATCTATGGCTACACCTTC.